Sequencing of this T cell receptor (beta chain) was carried out in a study of T-cell memory formation after mild COVID-19. Study-level information: Largely donor-specific sequence clusters came from a couple of donors.

Study-wide results and caveats: Clones that contracted from day 15 to 85 were balanced CD4/CD8, while later expanders leaned CD4+.

Regarding this clonotype: Its antigen remains unidentified.

Germline V CDR1 and CDR2: DFQATT, SNEGSKA (reference sequence). The CDR3 totals 13 residues. TCRdb fed the 5' RACE reads into MiXCR, producing one record per CDR3 protein. Of roughly 400,000 distinct CDR3 sequences listed, 18% are singletons. The sequenced sample consisted of PBMCs or a T cell subset sorted from them (not recorded which). The chain has TRBV20-1 and TRBJ1-2; D uncertain. This TCR was recovered from a man younger than 30 who had mild COVID-19 (a few samples of this study predate the infection). Cell type and time point are not known. DNA of the CDR3: TGCAGCGCTCCCCCCCGACGGGGCTATGGCTACACCTTC. As protein: CSAPPRRGYGYTF.